This T cell receptor beta chain was observed in a study of T cell changes during pregnancy in multiple sclerosis. Profiling relied on immunoSEQ multiplex PCR, and the TCRdb table lists in-frame clones only, not all of them. Of under 55,000 clones in the sample, roughly 93% are singletons; the top ten hold approximately 1.3%. Germline V gene lookup returns CDR1 SGHDN and CDR2 FVKESK. The CDR3 is 12 residues long. V shed 6 bases, J shed 10 bases, and the junction held 5 bases outside the gene matches. The chain uses TRBV14 and TRBJ2-1, with 8 bases aligning to TRBD2. Specimen: PBMCs (not recorded whether the cells were cultured). This receptor was identified in a female donor with multiple sclerosis, enrolled in a pregnancy study. The CDR3 DNA is TGTGCCAGCAGGTTCACTAGCGGAGAGCAGTTCTTC. It is translated as CASRFTSGEQFF.